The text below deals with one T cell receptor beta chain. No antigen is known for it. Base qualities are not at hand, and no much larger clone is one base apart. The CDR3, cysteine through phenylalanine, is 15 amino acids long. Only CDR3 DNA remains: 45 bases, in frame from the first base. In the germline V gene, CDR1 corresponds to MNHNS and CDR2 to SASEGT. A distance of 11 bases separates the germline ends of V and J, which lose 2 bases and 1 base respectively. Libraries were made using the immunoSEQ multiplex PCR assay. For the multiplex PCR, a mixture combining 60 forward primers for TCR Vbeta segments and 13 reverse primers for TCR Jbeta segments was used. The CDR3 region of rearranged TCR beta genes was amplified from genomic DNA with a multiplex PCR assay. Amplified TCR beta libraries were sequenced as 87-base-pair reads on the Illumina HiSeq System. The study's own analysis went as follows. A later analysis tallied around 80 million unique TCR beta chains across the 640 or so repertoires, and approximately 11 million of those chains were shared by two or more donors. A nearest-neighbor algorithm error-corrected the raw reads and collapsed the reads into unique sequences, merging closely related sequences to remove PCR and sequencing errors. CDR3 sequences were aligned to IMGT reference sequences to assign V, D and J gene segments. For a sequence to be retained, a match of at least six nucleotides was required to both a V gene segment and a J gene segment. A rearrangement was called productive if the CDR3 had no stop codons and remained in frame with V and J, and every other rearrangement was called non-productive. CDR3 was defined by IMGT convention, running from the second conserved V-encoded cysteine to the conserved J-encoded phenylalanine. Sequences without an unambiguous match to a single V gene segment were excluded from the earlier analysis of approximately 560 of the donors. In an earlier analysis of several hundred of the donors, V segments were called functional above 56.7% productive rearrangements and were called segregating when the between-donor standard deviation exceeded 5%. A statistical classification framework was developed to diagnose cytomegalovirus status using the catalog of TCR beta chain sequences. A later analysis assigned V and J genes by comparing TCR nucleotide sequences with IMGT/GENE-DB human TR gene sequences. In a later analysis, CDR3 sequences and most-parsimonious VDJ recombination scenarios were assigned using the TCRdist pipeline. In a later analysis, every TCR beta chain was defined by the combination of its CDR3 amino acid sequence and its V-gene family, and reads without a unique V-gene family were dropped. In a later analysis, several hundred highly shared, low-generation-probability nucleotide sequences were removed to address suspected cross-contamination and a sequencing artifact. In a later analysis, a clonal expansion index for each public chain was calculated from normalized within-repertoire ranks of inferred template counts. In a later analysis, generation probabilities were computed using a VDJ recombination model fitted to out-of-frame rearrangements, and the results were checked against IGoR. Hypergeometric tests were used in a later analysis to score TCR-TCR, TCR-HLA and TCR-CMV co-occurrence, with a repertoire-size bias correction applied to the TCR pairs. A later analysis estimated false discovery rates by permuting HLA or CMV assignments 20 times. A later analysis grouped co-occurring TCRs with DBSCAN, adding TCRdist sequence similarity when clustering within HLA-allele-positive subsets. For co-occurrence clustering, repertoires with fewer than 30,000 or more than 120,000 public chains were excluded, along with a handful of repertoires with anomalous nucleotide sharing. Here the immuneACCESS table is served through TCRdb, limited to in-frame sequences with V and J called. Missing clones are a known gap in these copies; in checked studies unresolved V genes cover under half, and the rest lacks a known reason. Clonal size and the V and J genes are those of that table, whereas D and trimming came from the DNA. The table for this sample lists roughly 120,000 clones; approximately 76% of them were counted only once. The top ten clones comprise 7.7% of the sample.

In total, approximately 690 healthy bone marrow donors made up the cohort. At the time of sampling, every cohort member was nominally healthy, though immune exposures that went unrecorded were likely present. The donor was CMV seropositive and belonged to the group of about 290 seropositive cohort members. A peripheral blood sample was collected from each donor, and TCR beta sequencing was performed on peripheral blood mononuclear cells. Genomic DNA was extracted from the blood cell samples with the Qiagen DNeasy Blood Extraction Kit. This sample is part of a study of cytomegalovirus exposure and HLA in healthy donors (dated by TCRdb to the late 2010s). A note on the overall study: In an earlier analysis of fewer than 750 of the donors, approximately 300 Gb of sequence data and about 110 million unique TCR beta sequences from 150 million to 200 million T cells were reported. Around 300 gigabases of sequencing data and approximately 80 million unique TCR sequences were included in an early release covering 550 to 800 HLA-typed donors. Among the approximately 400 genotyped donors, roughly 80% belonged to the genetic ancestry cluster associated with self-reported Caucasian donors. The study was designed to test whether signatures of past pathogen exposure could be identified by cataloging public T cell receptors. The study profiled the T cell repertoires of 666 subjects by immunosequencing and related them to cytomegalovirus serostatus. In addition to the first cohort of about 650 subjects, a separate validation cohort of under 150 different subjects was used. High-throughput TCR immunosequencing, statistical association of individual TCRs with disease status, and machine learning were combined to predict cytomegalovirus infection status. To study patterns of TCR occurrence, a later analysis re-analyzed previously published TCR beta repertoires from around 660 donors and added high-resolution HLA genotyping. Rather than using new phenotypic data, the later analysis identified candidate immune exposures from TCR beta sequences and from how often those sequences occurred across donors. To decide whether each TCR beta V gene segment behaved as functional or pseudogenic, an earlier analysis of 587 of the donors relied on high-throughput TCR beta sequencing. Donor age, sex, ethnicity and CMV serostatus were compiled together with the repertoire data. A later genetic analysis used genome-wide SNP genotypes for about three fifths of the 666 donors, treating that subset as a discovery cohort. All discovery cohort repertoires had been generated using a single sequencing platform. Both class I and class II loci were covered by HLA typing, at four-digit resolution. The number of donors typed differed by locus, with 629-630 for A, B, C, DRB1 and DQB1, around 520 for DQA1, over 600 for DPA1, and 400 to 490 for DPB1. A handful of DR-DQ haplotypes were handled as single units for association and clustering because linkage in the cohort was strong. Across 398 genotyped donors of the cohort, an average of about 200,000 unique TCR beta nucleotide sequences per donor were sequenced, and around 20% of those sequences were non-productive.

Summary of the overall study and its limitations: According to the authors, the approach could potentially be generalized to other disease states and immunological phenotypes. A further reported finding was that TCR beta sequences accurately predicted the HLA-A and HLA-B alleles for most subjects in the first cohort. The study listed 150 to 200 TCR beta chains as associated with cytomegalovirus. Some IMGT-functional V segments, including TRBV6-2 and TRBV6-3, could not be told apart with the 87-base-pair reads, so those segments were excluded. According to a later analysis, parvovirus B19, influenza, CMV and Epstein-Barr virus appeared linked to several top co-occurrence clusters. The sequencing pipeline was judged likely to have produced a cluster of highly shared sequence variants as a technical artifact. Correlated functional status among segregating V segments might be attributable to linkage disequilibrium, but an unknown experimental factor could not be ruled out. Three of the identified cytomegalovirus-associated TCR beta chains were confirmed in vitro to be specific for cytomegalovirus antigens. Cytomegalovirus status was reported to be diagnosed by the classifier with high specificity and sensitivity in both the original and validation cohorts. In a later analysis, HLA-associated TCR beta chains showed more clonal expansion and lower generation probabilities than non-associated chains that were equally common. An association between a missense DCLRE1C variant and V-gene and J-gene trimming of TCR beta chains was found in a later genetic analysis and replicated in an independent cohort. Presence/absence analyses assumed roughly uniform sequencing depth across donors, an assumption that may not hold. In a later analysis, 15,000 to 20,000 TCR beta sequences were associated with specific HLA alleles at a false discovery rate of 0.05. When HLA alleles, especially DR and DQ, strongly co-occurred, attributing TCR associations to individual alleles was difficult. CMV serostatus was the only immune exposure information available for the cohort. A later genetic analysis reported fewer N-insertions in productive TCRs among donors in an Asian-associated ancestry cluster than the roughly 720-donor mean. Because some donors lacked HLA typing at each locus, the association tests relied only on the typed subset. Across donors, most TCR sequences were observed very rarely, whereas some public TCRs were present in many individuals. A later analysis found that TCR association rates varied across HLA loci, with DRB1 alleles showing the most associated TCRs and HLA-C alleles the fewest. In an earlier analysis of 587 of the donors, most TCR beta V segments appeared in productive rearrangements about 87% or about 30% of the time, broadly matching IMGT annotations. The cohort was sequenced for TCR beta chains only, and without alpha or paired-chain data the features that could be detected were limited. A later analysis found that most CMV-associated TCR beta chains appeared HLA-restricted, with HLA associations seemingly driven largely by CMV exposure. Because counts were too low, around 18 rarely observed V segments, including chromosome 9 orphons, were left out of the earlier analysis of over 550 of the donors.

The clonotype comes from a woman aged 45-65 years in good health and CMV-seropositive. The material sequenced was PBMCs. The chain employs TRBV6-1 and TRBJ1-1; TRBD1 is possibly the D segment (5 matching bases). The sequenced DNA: TGTGCCAGCAGTGAAAAGCCAGGGTCGAACACTGAAGCTTTCTTT. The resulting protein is CASSEKPGSNTEAFF.